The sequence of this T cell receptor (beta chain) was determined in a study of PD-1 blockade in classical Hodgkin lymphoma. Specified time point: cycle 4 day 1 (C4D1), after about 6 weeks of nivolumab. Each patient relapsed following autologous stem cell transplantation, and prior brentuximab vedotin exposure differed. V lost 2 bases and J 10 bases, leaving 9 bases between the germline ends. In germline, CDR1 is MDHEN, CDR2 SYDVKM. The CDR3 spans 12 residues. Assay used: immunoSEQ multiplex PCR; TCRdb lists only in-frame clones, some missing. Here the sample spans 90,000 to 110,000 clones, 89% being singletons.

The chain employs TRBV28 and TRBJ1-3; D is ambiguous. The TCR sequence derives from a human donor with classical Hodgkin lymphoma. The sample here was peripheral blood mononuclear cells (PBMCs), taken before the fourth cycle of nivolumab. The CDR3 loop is CASSLMVGTIYF. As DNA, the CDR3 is TGTGCCAGCAGTTTAATGGTTGGGACCATATATTTT.